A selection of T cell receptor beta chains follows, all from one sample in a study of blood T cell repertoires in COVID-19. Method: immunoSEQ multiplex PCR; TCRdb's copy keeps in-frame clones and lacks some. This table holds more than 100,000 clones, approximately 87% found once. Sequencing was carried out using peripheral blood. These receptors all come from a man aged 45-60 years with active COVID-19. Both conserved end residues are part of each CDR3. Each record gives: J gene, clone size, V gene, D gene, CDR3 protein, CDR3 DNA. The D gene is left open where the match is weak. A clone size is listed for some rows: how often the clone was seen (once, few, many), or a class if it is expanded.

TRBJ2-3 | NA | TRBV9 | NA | CASSPHGGGTDTQYF | TGTGCCAGCAGCCCCCACGGCGGGGGCACAGATACGCAGTATTTT
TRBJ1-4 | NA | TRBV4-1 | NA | CASSPNGGLGEKLFF | TGCGCCAGCAGCCCCAATGGGGGACTTGGTGAAAAACTGTTTTTT
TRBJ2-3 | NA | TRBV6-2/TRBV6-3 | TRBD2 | CASSYLRGGTSGRLTDTQYF | TGTGCCAGCAGTTACTTGAGAGGAGGGACTAGCGGTCGCCTCACAGATACGCAGTATTTT
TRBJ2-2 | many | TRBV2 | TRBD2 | CASSLRSGGNTGELFF | TGTGCCAGCAGCCTCCGTAGCGGGGGGAACACCGGGGAGCTGTTTTTT
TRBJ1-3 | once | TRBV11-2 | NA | CASSLVGGTVAGNTIYF | TGTGCCAGCAGCTTAGTTGGAGGGACCGTGGCTGGAAACACCATATATTTT
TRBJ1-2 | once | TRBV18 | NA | CASSPQGSQGYTF | TGTGCCAGCTCACCCCAGGGCTCCCAGGGCTACACCTTC
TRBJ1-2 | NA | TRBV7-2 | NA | CASRSQTQIGGYTF | TGTGCCAGCAGGTCGCAGACACAGATCGGTGGCTACACCTTC
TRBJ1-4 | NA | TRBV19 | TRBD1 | CASSRTGQGNRKLFF | TGTGCCAGTAGTCGGACAGGACAGGGGAATCGAAAACTGTTTTTT
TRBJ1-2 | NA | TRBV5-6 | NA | CASSLAYLTENYGYTF | TGTGCCAGCAGCTTGGCCTACTTGACAGAAAACTATGGCTACACCTTC
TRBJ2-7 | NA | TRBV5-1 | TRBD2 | CASSLGSGGAYEQYF | TGCGCCAGCAGCTTGGGGAGCGGGGGGGCCTACGAGCAGTACTTC
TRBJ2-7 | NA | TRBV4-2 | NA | CASNQRGLGYEQYF | TGTGCCAGCAACCAAAGAGGACTCGGCTACGAGCAGTACTTC
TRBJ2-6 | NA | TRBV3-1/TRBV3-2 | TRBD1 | CASSPRDREFSGANVLTF | TGTGCCAGCAGCCCACGGGACAGGGAGTTCTCTGGGGCCAACGTCCTGACTTTC
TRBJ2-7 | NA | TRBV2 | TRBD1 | CASRDRTYEQYF | TGTGCCAGCCGGGACAGAACCTACGAGCAGTACTTC
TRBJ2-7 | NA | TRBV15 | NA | CATTIGGGLDSYEQYF | TGTGCCACCACCATAGGGGGGGGGCTTGACTCCTACGAGCAGTACTTC
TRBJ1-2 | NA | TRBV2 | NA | CASSEDRQASYGYTF | TGTGCCAGCAGTGAAGACCGACAGGCTAGCTATGGCTACACCTTC
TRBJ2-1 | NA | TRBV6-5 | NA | CASSYFQDYNEQFF | TGTGCCAGCAGTTACTTCCAGGACTACAATGAGCAGTTCTTC
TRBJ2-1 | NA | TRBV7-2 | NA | CASSIQGSSYNEQFF | TGTGCCAGCAGCATACAGGGTTCCTCCTACAATGAGCAGTTCTTC
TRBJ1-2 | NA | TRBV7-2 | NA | CASSLAQGNYGYTF | TGTGCCAGCAGCTTAGCGCAGGGGAACTATGGCTACACCTTC
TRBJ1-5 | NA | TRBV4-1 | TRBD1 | CASSPEDRGSYNQPQHF | TGCGCCAGCAGCCCCGAAGACAGGGGGTCTTACAATCAGCCCCAGCATTTT
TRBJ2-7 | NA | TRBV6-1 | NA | CASSDRGGFAYEQYF | TGTGCCAGCAGTGACCGAGGGGGATTTGCCTACGAGCAGTACTTC
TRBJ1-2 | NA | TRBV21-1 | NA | CASRNAGTGGNGYTF | TGTGCCAGCCGCAACGCCGGGACAGGGGGCAATGGCTACACCTTC
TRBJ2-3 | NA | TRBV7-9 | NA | CASSYRHISQTTDTQYF | TGTGCCAGCAGCTACCGACACATCAGTCAGACCACAGATACGCAGTATTTT
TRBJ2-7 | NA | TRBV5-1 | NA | CASSLEGSSYEQYF | TGCGCCAGCAGCTTGGAAGGGAGCTCCTACGAGCAGTACTTC
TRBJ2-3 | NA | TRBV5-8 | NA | CASSLRGDGTDTQYF | TGTGCCAGCAGCTTACGGGGAGATGGCACAGATACGCAGTATTTT
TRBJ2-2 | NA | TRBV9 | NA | CASSNGGLNTGELFF | TGTGCCAGCAGCAACGGGGGATTGAACACCGGGGAGCTGTTTTTT
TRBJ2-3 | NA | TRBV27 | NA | CASGRIADTQYF | TGTGCCAGCGGGAGGATAGCAGATACGCAGTATTTT
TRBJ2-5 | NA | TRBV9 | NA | CASSYSGYTQETQYF | TGTGCCAGCAGCTACAGCGGATACACTCAAGAGACCCAGTACTTC
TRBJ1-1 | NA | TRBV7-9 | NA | CASSLGKGRGSTEAFF | TGTGCCAGCAGCTTAGGCAAGGGGAGGGGAAGTACTGAAGCTTTCTTT
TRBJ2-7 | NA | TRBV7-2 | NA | CASSLDILSYEQYF | TGTGCCAGCAGCCTGGACATTCTCTCCTACGAGCAGTACTTC
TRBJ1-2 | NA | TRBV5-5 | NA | CASSPPGQPYGYTF | TGTGCCAGCAGCCCCCCCGGACAGCCCTATGGCTACACCTTC
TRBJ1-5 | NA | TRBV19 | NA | CASSIGGYSNQPQHF | TGTGCCAGTAGTATTGGCGGATATAGCAATCAGCCCCAGCATTTT
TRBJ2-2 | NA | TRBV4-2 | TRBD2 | CASSQAVLAGYTGELFF | TGTGCCAGCAGCCAAGCTGTACTAGCGGGGTACACCGGGGAGCTGTTTTTT
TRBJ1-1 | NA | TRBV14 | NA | CASSRTGNTEAFF | TGTGCCAGCAGCCGAACAGGGAACACTGAAGCTTTCTTT
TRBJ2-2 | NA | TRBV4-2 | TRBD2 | CASSQTGTSGGIGELFF | TGTGCCAGCAGCCAGACAGGGACTAGCGGGGGCATCGGGGAGCTGTTTTTT
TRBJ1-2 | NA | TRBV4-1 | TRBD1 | CASSQPRTGINYGYTF | TGCGCCAGCAGCCAACCCCGGACAGGGATTAACTATGGCTACACCTTC
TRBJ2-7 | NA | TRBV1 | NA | CTSSQDLLAGVSSYEQYF | TGCACCAGCAGCCAAGATCTACTAGCGGGGGTATCGTCCTACGAGCAGTACTTC
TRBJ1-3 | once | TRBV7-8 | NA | CASSTTEASGNTIYF | TGTGCCAGCAGCACGACCGAGGCCTCTGGAAACACCATATATTTT
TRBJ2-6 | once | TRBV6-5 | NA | CASSYQGTGANVLTF | TGTGCCAGCAGTTACCAGGGGACCGGGGCCAACGTCCTGACTTTC
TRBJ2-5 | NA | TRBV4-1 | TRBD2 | CASSQFASGGVETQYF | TGCGCCAGCAGCCAATTCGCTAGCGGGGGTGTGGAGACCCAGTACTTC
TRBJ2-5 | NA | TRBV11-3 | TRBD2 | CASSPNSGIKGNQYF | TGTGCCAGCAGTCCCAACAGCGGGATCAAGGGGAACCAGTACTTC
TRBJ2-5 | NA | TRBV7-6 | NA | CASRNRDNQETQYF | TGTGCCAGCAGAAACCGGGACAACCAAGAGACCCAGTACTTC
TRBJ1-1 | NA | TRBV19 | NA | CASSSHRVLTRTEAFF | TGTGCCAGTAGTTCTCACAGGGTCCTGACGAGAACTGAAGCTTTCTTT
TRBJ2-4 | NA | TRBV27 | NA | CASSLRAIGDIQYF | TGTGCCAGCAGTCTCCGGGCGATAGGGGACATTCAGTACTTC
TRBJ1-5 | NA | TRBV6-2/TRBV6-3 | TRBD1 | CASSYTTGDRNQPQHF | TGTGCCAGCAGTTACACAACAGGGGATCGCAATCAGCCCCAGCATTTT
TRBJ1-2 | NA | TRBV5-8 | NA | CASRPRAGQPNTF | TGTGCCAGCAGGCCTCGAGCCGGACAGCCCAACACCTTC
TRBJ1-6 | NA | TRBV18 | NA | CASSPGDNYNSPLHF | TGTGCCAGCTCACCAGGGGACAACTATAATTCACCCCTCCACTTT
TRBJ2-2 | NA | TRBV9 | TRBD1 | CASSVAGQGATGELFF | TGTGCCAGCAGCGTAGCCGGACAGGGGGCCACCGGGGAGCTGTTTTTT
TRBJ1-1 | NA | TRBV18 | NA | CASAQGAPEAFF | TGTGCCAGCGCCCAAGGGGCCCCTGAAGCTTTCTTT
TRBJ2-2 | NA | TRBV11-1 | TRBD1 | CASSWTGGTGELFF | TGTGCCAGCAGCTGGACAGGGGGTACCGGGGAGCTGTTTTTT
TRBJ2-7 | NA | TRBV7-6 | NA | CASSSNHREGNEQYF | TGTGCCAGCAGCTCAAACCACAGGGAGGGTAACGAGCAGTACTTC
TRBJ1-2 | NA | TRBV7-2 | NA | CASSLMGAIRYTF | TGTGCCAGCAGCTTAATGGGGGCAATCCGCTACACCTTC
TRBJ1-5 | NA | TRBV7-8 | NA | CASSRDWGAEQPQHF | TGTGCCAGCAGCCGGGATTGGGGCGCGGAACAGCCCCAGCATTTT
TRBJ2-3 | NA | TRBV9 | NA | CASSSVAGAADTQYF | TGTGCCAGCAGCTCCGTTGCGGGGGCAGCGGATACGCAGTATTTT